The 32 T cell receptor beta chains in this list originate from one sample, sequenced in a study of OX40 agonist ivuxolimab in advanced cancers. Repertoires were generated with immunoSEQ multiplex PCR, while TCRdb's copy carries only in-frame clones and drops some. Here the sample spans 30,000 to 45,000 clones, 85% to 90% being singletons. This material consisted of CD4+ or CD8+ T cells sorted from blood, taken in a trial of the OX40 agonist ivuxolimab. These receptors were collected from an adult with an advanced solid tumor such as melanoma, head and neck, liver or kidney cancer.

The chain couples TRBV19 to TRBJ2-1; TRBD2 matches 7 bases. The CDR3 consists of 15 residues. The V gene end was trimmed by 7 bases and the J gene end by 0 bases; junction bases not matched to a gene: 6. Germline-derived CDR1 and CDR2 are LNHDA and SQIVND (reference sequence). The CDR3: CASTTGLSSYNEQFF. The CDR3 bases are TGTGCCAGTACTACGGGACTAAGCTCCTACAATGAGCAGTTCTTC. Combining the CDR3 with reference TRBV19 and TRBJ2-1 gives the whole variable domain DGGITQSPKYLFRKEGQNVTLSCEQNLNHDAMYWYRQDPGQGLRLIYYSQIVNDFQKGDIAEGYSVSREKKESFPLTVTSAQKNPTAFYLCASTTGLSSYNEQFFGPGTRLTVL.

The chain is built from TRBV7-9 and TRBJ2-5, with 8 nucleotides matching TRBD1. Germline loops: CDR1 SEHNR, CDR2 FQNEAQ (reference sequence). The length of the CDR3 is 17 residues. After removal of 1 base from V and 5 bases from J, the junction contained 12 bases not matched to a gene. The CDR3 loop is CASSLDIGQGRGETQYF. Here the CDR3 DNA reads TGTGCCAGCAGCTTAGATATCGGACAGGGAAGGGGGGAGACCCAGTACTTC.

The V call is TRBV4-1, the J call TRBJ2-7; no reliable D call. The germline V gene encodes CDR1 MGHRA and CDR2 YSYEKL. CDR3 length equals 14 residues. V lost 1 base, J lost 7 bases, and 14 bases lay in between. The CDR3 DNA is TGCGCCAGCAGCCAAGGCAGGTGGCCCGGGGAGCAGTACTTC. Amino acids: CASSQGRWPGEQYF.

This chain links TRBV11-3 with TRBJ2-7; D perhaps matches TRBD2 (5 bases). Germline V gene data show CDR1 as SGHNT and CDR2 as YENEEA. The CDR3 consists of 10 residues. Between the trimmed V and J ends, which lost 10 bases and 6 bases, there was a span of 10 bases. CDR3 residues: CANGAGEQYF. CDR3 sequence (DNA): TGTGCCAACGGCGCGGGCGAGCAGTACTTC.

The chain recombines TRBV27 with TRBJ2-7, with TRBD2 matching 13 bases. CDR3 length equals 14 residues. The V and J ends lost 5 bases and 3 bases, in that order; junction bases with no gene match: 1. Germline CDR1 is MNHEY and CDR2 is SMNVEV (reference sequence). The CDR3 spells CASSRLAGGYEQYF. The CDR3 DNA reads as TGTGCCAGCAGTCGACTAGCGGGAGGCTACGAGCAGTACTTC.

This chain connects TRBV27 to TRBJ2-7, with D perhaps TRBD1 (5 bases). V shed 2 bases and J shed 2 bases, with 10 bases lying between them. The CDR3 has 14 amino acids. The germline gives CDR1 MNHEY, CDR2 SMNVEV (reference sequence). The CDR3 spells CASSLRGPTYEQYF. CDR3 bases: TGTGCCAGCAGTTTAAGGGGTCCCACCTACGAGCAGTACTTC.

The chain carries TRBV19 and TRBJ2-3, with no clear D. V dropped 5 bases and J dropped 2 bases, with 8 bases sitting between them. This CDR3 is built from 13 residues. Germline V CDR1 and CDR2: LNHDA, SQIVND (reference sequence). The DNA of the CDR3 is TGTGCCAGTAGTCCGTTCGTCACAGATACGCAGTATTTT. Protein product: CASSPFVTDTQYF.

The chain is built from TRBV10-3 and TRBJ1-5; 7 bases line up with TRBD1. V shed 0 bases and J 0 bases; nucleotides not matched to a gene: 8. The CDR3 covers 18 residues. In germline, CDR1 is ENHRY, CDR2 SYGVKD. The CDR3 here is CAISESRQGLFSNQPQHF. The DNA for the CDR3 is TGTGCCATCAGTGAGTCCAGACAGGGACTTTTTAGCAATCAGCCCCAGCATTTT.

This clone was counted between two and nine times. The CDR3 DNA follows: TGTGCCAGTAGTATTTGGGGACAGGGGCGATCTGAAGCTTTCTTT. It specifies CASSIWGQGRSEAFF. The V call is TRBV19, the J call TRBJ1-1, with 10 bases lining up with TRBD1. There are 15 residues in the CDR3. Trimming took 3 bases from V and 6 from J; bases not matched to a gene: 7. Germline assignment: CDR1 LNHDA and CDR2 SQIVND (reference sequence).

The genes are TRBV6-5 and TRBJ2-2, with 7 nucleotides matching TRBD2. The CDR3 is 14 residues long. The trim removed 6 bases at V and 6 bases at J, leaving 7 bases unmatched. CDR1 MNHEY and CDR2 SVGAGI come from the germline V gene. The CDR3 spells CASSIETSPGELFF. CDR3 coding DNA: TGTGCCAGCAGCATTGAGACTAGCCCCGGGGAGCTGTTTTTT.

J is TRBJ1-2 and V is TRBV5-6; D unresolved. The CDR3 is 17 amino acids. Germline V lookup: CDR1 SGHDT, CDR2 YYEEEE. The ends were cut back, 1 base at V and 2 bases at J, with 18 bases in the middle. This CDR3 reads CASSLYASSSPNYGYTF. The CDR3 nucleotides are TGTGCCAGCAGCTTGTACGCATCGAGCTCCCCCAACTATGGCTACACCTTC.

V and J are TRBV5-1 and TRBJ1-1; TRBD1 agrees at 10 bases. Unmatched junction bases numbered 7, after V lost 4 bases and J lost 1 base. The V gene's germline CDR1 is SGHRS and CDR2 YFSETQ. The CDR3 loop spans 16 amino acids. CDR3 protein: CASSARDRGPNTEAFF. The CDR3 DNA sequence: TGCGCCAGCAGCGCAAGGGACAGGGGACCGAACACTGAAGCTTTCTTT.

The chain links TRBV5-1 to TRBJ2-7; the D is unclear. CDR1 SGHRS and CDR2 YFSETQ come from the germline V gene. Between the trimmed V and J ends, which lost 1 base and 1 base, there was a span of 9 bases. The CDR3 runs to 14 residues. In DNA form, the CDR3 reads TGCGCCAGCAGCTTGCTGCCGGATTCCTACGAGCAGTACTTC. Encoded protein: CASSLLPDSYEQYF.

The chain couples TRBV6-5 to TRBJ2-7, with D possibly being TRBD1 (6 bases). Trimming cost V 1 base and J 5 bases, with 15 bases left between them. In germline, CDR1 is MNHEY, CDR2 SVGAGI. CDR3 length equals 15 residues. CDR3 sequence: CASSYFTGMLDEQYF. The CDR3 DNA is TGTGCCAGCAGTTACTTCACAGGGATGTTAGACGAGCAGTACTTC.

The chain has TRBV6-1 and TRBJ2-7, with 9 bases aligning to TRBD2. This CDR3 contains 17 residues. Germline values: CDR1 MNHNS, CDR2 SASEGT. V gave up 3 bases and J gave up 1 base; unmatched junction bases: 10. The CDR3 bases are TGTGCCAGCAGTGATCCGTTTAGCGGGAGATTATCCTACGAGCAGTACTTC. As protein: CASSDPFSGRLSYEQYF.

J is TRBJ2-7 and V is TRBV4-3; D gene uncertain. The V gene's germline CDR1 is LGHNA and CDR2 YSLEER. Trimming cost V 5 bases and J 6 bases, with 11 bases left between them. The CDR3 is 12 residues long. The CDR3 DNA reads TGCGCCAGCAGCAATCCTCCCGGCGAGCAGTACTTC. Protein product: CASSNPPGEQYF.

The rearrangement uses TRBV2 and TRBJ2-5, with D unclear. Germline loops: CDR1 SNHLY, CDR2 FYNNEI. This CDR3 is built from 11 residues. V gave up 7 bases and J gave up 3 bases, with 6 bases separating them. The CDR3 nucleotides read TGTGCCAGCACCCCAGAAGAGACCCAGTACTTC. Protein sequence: CASTPEETQYF.

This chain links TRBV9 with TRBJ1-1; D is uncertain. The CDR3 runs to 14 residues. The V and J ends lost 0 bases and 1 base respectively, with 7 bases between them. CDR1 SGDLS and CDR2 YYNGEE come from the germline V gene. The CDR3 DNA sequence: TGTGCCAGCAGCGTAGCCCCAGCGAACACTGAAGCTTTCTTT. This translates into CASSVAPANTEAFF. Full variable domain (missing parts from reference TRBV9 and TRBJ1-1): DSGVTQTPKHLITATGQRVTLRCSPRSGDLSVYWYQQSLDQGLQFLIQYYNGEERAKGNILERFSAQQFPDLHSELNLSSLELGDSALYFCASSVAPANTEAFFGQGTRLTVV.

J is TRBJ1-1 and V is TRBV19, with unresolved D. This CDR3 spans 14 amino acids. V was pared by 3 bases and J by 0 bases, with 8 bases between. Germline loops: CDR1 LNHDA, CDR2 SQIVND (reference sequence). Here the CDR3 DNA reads TGTGCCAGTAGTATGAGGGTTGTGAACACTGAAGCTTTCTTT. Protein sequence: CASSMRVVNTEAFF. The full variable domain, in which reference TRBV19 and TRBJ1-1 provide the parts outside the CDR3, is DGGITQSPKYLFRKEGQNVTLSCEQNLNHDAMYWYRQDPGQGLRLIYYSQIVNDFQKGDIAEGYSVSREKKESFPLTVTSAQKNPTAFYLCASSMRVVNTEAFFGQGTRLTVV.

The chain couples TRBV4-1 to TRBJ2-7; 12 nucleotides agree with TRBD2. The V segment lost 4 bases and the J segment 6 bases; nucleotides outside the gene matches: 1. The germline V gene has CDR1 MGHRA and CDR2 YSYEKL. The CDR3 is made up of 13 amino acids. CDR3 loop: CASSPTSGSEQYF. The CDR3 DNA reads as TGCGCCAGCAGCCCGACTAGCGGGAGCGAGCAGTACTTC.

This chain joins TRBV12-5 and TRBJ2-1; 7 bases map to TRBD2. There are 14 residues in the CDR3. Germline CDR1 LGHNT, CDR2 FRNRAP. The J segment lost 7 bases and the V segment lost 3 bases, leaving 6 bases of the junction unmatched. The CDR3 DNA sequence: TGTGCTAGTGGTTTCCCGGGGGAGGGAAATGAGCAGTTCTTC. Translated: CASGFPGEGNEQFF.

The CDR3 here is CASSRLTELQETQYF. CDR3 nucleotide sequence: TGCGCCAGCAGCCGCCTAACTGAACTCCAAGAGACCCAGTACTTC. The V call is TRBV10-2, the J call TRBJ2-5; the D is unclear. The germline V gene encodes CDR1 WSHSY and CDR2 SAAADI. This CDR3 spans 15 amino acids. V lost 6 bases and J lost 1, with 15 bases in between.

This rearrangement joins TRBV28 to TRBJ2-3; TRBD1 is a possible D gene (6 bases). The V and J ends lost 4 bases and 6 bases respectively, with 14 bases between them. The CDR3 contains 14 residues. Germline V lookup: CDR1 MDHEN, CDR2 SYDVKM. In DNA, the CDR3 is TGTGCCAGCAGTTCCCGACAGGTTCTGGATACGCAGTATTTT. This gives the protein CASSSRQVLDTQYF. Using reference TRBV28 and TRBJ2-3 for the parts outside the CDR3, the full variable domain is DVKVTQSSRYLVKRTGEKVFLECVQDMDHENMFWYRQDPGLGLRLIYFSYDVKMKEKGDIPEGYSVSREKKERFSLILESASTNQTSMYLCASSSRQVLDTQYFGPGTRLTVL.

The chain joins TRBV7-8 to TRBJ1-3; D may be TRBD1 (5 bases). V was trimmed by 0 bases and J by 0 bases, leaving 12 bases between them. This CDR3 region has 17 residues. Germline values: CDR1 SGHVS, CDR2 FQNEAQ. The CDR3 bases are TGTGCCAGCAGCTTAGCGCGGGACGGGAGCTCTGGAAACACCATATATTTT. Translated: CASSLARDGSSGNTIYF.

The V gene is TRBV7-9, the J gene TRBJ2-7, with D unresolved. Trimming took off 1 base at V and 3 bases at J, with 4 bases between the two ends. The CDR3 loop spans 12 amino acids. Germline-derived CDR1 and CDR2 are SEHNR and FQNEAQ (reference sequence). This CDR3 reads CASSLDLYEQYF. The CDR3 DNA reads TGTGCCAGCAGCTTAGACCTCTACGAGCAGTACTTC.

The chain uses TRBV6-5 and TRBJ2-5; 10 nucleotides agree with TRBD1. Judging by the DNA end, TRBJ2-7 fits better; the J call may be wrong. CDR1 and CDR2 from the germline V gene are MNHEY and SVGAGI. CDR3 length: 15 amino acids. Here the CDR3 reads CASSPRTGGGGEQYF. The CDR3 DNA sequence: TGTGCCAGCAGTCCTCGGACAGGGGGGGGAGGCGAGCAGTACTTC.

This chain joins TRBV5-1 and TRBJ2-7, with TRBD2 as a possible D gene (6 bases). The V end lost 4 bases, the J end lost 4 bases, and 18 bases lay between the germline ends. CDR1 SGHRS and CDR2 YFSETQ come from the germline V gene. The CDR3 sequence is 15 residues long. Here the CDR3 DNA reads TGCGCCAGCAGCCCTCCGGGACGGGAGTGGTACGAGCAGTACTTC. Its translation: CASSPPGREWYEQYF.

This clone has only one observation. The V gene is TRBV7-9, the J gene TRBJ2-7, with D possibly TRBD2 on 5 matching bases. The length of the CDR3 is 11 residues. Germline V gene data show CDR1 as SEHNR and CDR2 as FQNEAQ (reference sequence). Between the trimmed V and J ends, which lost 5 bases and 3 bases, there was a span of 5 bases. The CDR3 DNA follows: TGTGCCAGCAGCGACTACTACGAGCAGTACTTC. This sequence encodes CASSDYYEQYF.

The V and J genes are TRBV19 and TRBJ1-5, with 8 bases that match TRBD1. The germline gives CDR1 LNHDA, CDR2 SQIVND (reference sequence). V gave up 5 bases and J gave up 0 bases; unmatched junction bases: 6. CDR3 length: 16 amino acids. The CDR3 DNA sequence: TGTGCCAGTAGTGGGACAGGCTTCATTAGCAATCAGCCCCAGCATTTT. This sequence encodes CASSGTGFISNQPQHF.

CDR3 nucleotides: TGTGCCAGCAGCTCCCTCCTAAACCGGGAAAAACTGTTTTTT. As protein: CASSSLLNREKLFF. The rearrangement links TRBV5-5 to TRBJ1-4, with D uncertain. From germline, CDR1 is SGHKS and CDR2 YYEKEE (reference sequence). The V end was cut by 3 bases, the J end by 8 bases, with 14 bases between. The length of the CDR3 is 14 residues.

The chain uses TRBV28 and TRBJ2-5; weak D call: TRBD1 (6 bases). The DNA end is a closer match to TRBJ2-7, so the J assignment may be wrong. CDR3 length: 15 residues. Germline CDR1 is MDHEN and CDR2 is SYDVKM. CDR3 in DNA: TGTGCCAGCTCTTTGAGGACAGCCACTGCTGACGAGCAGTACTTC. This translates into CASSLRTATADEQYF.

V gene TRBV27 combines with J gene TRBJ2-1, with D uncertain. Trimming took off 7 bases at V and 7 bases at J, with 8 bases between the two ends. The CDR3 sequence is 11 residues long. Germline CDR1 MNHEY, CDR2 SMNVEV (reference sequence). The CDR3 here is CASNSANEQFF. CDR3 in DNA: TGTGCCAGCAACTCGGCGAATGAGCAGTTCTTC.